This passage covers 28 T cell receptor beta chains from one sample sequenced in a study of blood T cells in healthy people across ages. Then a second PCR, running about 6 to 11 cycles, was carried out with a sample-barcoded 5' primer and a J-beta primer mix. TCRdb re-called the 5' RACE reads through MiXCR, storing one row per CDR3 protein. The sample lists hundreds of thousands of distinct CDR3 sequences, over 40% seen once, with 30% in the top ten. Sequenced: blood. The receptors come from a man older than 75 in good health.

This clonotype appeared a few times. The chain employs TRBV27 and TRBJ1-5, with TRBD1 matching over 8 bases. Unmatched junction bases numbered 5, after V lost 6 bases and J lost 4 bases. Germline assignment: CDR1 MNHEY and CDR2 SMNVEV (reference sequence). There are 14 residues in the CDR3. The CDR3 nucleotides read TGTGCCAGCAGAGGGACAGGAACAAATCAGCCCCAGCATTTT. Its protein is CASRGTGTNQPQHF.

V and J are TRBV6-2 or TRBV6-3 and TRBJ2-7; no definite D call. The V and J ends lost 2 bases and 2 bases respectively, with 10 bases between them. The CDR3 consists of 14 residues. CDR1 is MNHEY, CDR2 SVGEGT, per germline. CDR3 region: CASSYNSPPYEQYF. The CDR3 DNA reads as TGTGCCAGCAGTTACAACTCCCCCCCCTACGAGCAGTACTTC.

This clonotype has just a few counts. The chain employs TRBV20-1 and TRBJ2-3; D may be TRBD1 (6 bases). Germline V gives CDR1 DFQATT, CDR2 SNEGSKA (reference sequence). The V end lost 3 bases, the J end lost 6 bases, and 22 bases lay between the germline ends. The CDR3 runs 16 residues. In nucleotides, the CDR3 is TGCAGTGCTAGTGGGGGCCCAGGGACCAGCGTCGATACGCAGTATTTT. It is translated as CSASGGPGTSVDTQYF.

At least ten counts were recorded for this clonotype. The chain combines TRBV12-3 or TRBV12-4 with TRBJ1-6; the D gene is possibly TRBD1 (5 bases). This CDR3 region has 15 residues. The V gene lost 5 bases and the J gene lost 4 bases, with 12 bases spanning the gap. DNA of the CDR3: TGTGCCAGCAGTCCGCGCAGGGTATATAATTCACCCCTCCACTTT. It encodes CASSPRRVYNSPLHF.

In its sample, this clonotype was seen a few times. The junction does not match germline at one end; this may be a read error. Here the CDR3 DNA reads TGTGCCACCAGTAGAGCGACTAGCGGGAGCAATGAGCAGTTCTTC. Protein: CATSRATSGSNEQFF. V and J are TRBV15 and TRBJ2-1; 12 bases line up with TRBD2. The CDR3 runs 15 residues. Germline V gives CDR1 LNHNV, CDR2 YYDKDF (reference sequence).

This clonotype showed up just a few times. J is TRBJ1-2 and V is TRBV20-1, with 7 bases lining up with TRBD1. After removal of 3 bases from V and 4 bases from J, the junction contained 8 bases not matched to a gene. The germline CDR1 and CDR2 sequences are DFQATT and SNEGSKA (reference sequence). The CDR3 sequence is 14 residues long. The CDR3 spells CSASRQGLGYGYTF. CDR3 DNA: TGCAGTGCTAGCAGACAGGGTCTTGGCTATGGCTACACCTTC.

The gene calls are TRBV28 and TRBJ2-1, with D unresolved. The CDR3 length is 11 residues. Germline V gene sequence: CDR1 MDHEN, CDR2 SYDVKM. V lost 10 bases and J lost 6, with 10 bases in between. The CDR3: CATELFNEQFF. The CDR3 DNA is TGTGCCACAGAGTTATTCAATGAGCAGTTCTTC.

This clonotype was detected only a few times. The V call is TRBV11-2, the J call TRBJ2-3; the match to TRBD1 covers 7 bases. Trimming at V came to 3 bases and at J to 7 bases, leaving 10 bases not matched to a gene. Germline values: CDR1 SGHAT, CDR2 FQNNGV. The CDR3 contains 15 residues. DNA for the CDR3: TGTGCCAGCAGCTTTGCCCGGGACAGAGCTCATACGCAGTATTTT. This codes for CASSFARDRAHTQYF.

The chain links TRBV5-1 to TRBJ1-6; no definite D call. The germline V and J ends were trimmed by 4 bases and 7 bases, with 9 bases remaining between them. Germline lookup yields CDR1 SGHRS and CDR2 YFSETQ. The CDR3 loop spans 13 amino acids. CDR3 coding DNA: TGCGCCAGCAGCGGCGAAGGGAATTCACCCCTCCACTTT. This codes for CASSGEGNSPLHF.

This clonotype was seen ten or more times. The V call is TRBV20-1, the J call TRBJ2-4, with 10 bases aligning to TRBD2. Germline CDR1 DFQATT, CDR2 SNEGSKA (reference sequence). The CDR3 is 15 residues long. V dropped 5 bases and J dropped 5; count of bases not matched to a gene: 9. Written as DNA, the CDR3 is TGCAGTGCTTTCAAGCGGGAGGGCCAGCAAAACATTCAGTACTTC. Translated: CSAFKREGQQNIQYF.

To note about this clonotype: A read error may be the cause here, since a much bigger clone is one base away. DNA of the CDR3: TGTGCCAGCAGTGACCCAACAGGGTGGGGAGGGTACTTC. Its protein is CASSDPTGWGGYF. The chain recombines TRBV6-2 or TRBV6-3 with TRBJ2-5; D assignment may be TRBD1 or TRBD2 (6 bases each). This CDR3 is built from 13 residues. With 5 bases removed from V and 13 bases from J, the gap between germline ends came to 20 bases. Germline V gives CDR1 MNHEY, CDR2 SVGEGT.

Concerning this clonotype itself: One end of the junction does not line up with germline, which may come from a read error. V and J are TRBV6-5 and TRBJ2-7, with D maybe TRBD1 (7 bases). The CDR3 extends over 15 amino acids. Looked up from germline, CDR1 is MNHEY and CDR2 is SVGAGI. CDR3 DNA sequence: TGTGCCAGCAGTTACGCAGCAGGGGGGACCTACAAGCAGTACTTC. Its protein product is CASSYAAGGTYKQYF.

Turning to this clonotype: A read error may produce the germline difference seen at one junction end. The DNA for the CDR3 is TGTGCCGGCAGCTACGGGACTTCCGGCTCCTACGAGCAGTACTTC. This encodes CAGSYGTSGSYEQYF. V and J are TRBV5-8 and TRBJ2-7; D might be TRBD2 (6 bases). The CDR3 is 15 amino acids. Per germline, CDR1 SGHTS and CDR2 YDEGEE.

This clonotype was picked up a small number of times. This chain uses TRBV30 with TRBJ2-7; weak D call: TRBD2 (5 bases). V lost 2 bases and J 6 bases, leaving 20 bases between the germline ends. The CDR3 is made up of 15 amino acids. CDR1 is GTSNPN, CDR2 SVGIG, per germline (reference sequence). CDR3 nucleotide sequence: TGTGCCTGGAGTAGGGCCGGAGCGGCCCTTACCGAGCAGTACTTC. Its translation is CAWSRAGAALTEQYF. The full variable domain, in which reference TRBV30 and TRBJ2-7 provide the parts outside the CDR3, is SQTIHQWPATLVQPVGSPLSLECTVEGTSNPNLYWYRQAAGRGLQLLFYSVGIGQISSEVPQNLSASRPQDRQFILSSKKLLLSDSGFYLCAWSRAGAALTEQYFGPGTRLTVT.

V gene TRBV20-1 combines with J gene TRBJ2-3, with 7 bases aligning to TRBD1. Germline-derived CDR1 and CDR2 are DFQATT and SNEGSKA (reference sequence). CDR3 length equals 13 residues. V gave up 5 bases and J gave up 5 bases; unmatched junction bases: 7. CDR3 sequence reads: CSAGGQAGDTQYF. In DNA form, the CDR3 reads TGCAGTGCTGGAGGACAGGCAGGAGATACGCAGTATTTT.

This clonotype appeared many times. The genes are TRBV6-2 or TRBV6-3 and TRBJ2-1; 10 bases are shared with TRBD1. With V trimmed by 6 bases and J by 4 bases, 6 bases remained unmatched. The CDR3 has 15 residues. The germline CDR1 and CDR2 sequences are MNHEY and SVGEGT. CDR3 coding DNA: TGTGCCAGCAGACCTCCGGGACAGGGGTACAATGAGCAGTTCTTC. As protein: CASRPPGQGYNEQFF.

The V gene is TRBV20-1, the J gene TRBJ1-2; the match to TRBD1 covers 7 bases. V was clipped by 7 bases and J by 2 bases; unmatched bases: 10. CDR3 length: 14 amino acids. Germline V gene lookup returns CDR1 DFQATT and CDR2 SNEGSKA (reference sequence). For the CDR3, the DNA is TGCAGTGTTGCTATAAAGACAGGGAACTATGGCTACACCTTC. Translation gives CSVAIKTGNYGYTF.

The V gene is TRBV20-1, the J gene TRBJ1-6, with 9 nucleotides matching TRBD1. CDR1 and CDR2 from the germline V gene are DFQATT and SNEGSKA (reference sequence). The length of the CDR3 is 19 residues. Trimming cost V 3 bases and J 10 bases; bases outside gene matches: 22. The CDR3 protein is CSARRTGQGGPTGRSPLHF. CDR3 nucleotide sequence: TGCAGTGCTAGGCGTACGGGACAGGGTGGACCCACGGGTCGCTCACCCCTCCACTTT.

This clonotype has a count of ten or more. The CDR3: CSVEPSTDTQYF. CDR3 coding DNA: TGCAGCGTTGAACCCTCCACAGATACGCAGTATTTT. The chain recombines TRBV29-1 with TRBJ2-3, with D unclear. V lost 2 bases and J 2 bases, leaving 5 bases between the germline ends. The length of the CDR3 is 12 residues. Germline-derived CDR1 and CDR2 are SQVTM and ANQGSEA.

The J gene is TRBJ2-3, the V gene TRBV20-1; 11 nucleotides align to TRBD2. This CDR3 has 16 amino acids. With 3 bases clipped from V and 3 bases from J, the junction kept 8 bases outside the gene matches. The germline gives CDR1 DFQATT, CDR2 SNEGSKA (reference sequence). The CDR3 nucleotides are TGCAGTGCTAGGAGATCTAGCGGGGGGCGTACAGATACGCAGTATTTT. Translation: CSARRSSGGRTDTQYF.

As to this clonotype: A much larger clone lies one base from this, so it may be a read error. The chain carries TRBV10-3 and TRBJ1-1; D is possibly TRBD1 (6 bases). Germline CDR1 and CDR2: ENHRY and SYGVKD. V was pared by 6 bases and J by 1 base, with 9 bases between. The CDR3 spans 13 residues. The chain's CDR3 is CAISSTGNTEAFF. The CDR3 DNA is TGTGCCATCAGCTCGACAGGGAACACTGAAGCTTTCTTT.

The chain joins TRBV7-9 to TRBJ1-1, with D maybe TRBD1 (5 bases). With 5 bases removed from V and 10 bases from J, the gap between germline ends came to 11 bases. CDR1 is SEHNR and CDR2 is FQNEAQ in the germline V gene (reference sequence). The CDR3 covers 11 residues. As DNA, the CDR3 is TGTGCCAGCAGCCCCCGGGACGGAGCTTTCTTT. This codes for CASSPRDGAFF. The variable domain in full, with the rest retrieved from reference TRBV7-9 and TRBJ1-1, is DTGVSQNPRHKITKRGQNVTFRCDPISEHNRLYWYRQTLGQGPEFLTYFQNEAQLEKSRLLSDRFSAERPKGSFSTLEIQRTEQGDSAMYLCASSPRDGAFFGQGTRLTVV.

CDR3 in DNA: TGCAGTGCTAACAATGCCGGGAACAGGGCAACAGATACGCAGTATTTT. This translates into CSANNAGNRATDTQYF. V is TRBV20-1 and J is TRBJ2-3, with TRBD1 as a possible D gene (6 bases). The germline V gene has CDR1 DFQATT and CDR2 SNEGSKA (reference sequence). CDR3 length: 16 amino acids. V lost 4 bases, J lost 3 bases, and 20 bases lay in between.

The chain has TRBV7-2 and TRBJ2-1; 13 bases match TRBD2. The CDR3 totals 14 residues. The junction had 3 bases not matched to a gene; V was cut back by 6 bases and J by 7 bases. CDR1 and CDR2 from the germline V gene are SGHTA and FQGNSA. For the CDR3, the DNA is TGTGCCAGCAGACTAGCGGGAGGGCTTAATGAGCAGTTCTTC. Translation: CASRLAGGLNEQFF. The entire variable domain, with the rest obtained from reference TRBV7-2 and TRBJ2-1, is as follows: GAGVSQSPSNKVTEKGKDVELRCDPISGHTALYWYRQSLGQGLEFLIYFQGNSAPDKSGLPSDRFSAERTGGSVSTLTIQRTQQEDSAVYLCASRLAGGLNEQFFGPGTRLTVL.

CDR3 sequence reads: CASSPQGVKLFF. CDR3 in DNA: TGTGCCAGCAGCCCACAGGGAGTGAAACTGTTTTTT. This chain joins TRBV14 and TRBJ1-4, with D possibly TRBD1 on 6 matching bases. Trimming took off 4 bases at V and 11 bases at J, with 11 bases between the two ends. The germline CDR1 and CDR2 sequences are SGHDN and FVKESK. The CDR3 totals 12 residues.

This clonotype showed up just a few times. The rearrangement joins TRBV20-1 to TRBJ2-3, with 9 bases lining up with TRBD2. V shed 7 bases and J 5 bases; nucleotides not matched to a gene: 22. The germline gives CDR1 DFQATT, CDR2 SNEGSKA (reference sequence). CDR3 length: 18 amino acids. The CDR3 DNA reads TGCAGTGTTCACCCCCCCTCCGGCGGGAGGGCCCTCAAAGATACGCAGTATTTT. It encodes CSVHPPSGGRALKDTQYF.

The V gene is TRBV2, the J gene TRBJ1-1; D might be TRBD1 (5 bases). The V end lost 7 bases, the J end lost 3 bases, and 15 bases lay between the germline ends. The CDR3 runs 14 residues. The germline V gene encodes CDR1 SNHLY and CDR2 FYNNEI. The CDR3 region has the DNA TGTGCCAGCACCGTCAGGGCTCGGGACACTGAAGCTTTCTTT. Residues: CASTVRARDTEAFF.

This clonotype has more than one count but fewer than ten. J is TRBJ2-5 and V is TRBV7-8; 14 positions agree with TRBD2. This CDR3 comprises 18 residues. With 2 bases clipped from V and 11 bases from J, the junction kept 16 bases outside the gene matches. Germline CDR1 reads SGHVS; CDR2 reads FQNEAQ. The CDR3 sequence: CASSLTRTSGRPHNEQYF. CDR3 in DNA: TGTGCCAGCAGCTTAACCAGGACTAGCGGGAGGCCCCACAATGAGCAGTACTTC.